This TCR beta chain was recorded in a study of shared clonotypes between healthy human individuals. Findings and caveats of the study: Enrolling few donors narrowed the genetic and exposure-history diversity that was represented.

To note about this clone: The antigen remains undetermined.

The authors split each subset's genomic DNA evenly across several immunoSEQ plates. Sequencing used immunoSEQ multiplex PCR; TCRdb keeps in-frame clones, though not all of them. Seen here are 2 million to 2.5 million clones, nearly 97% observed once, and the top ten hold over 0.1%. The ends were cut back, 1 base at V and 1 base at J, with 8 bases in the middle. From germline, CDR1 is SGHDT and CDR2 YYEEEE. The CDR3 runs 14 residues. This clonotype was sampled from a young man in good health. Sequencing was performed on naive CD4+ T cells sorted from blood. Indicated subset: CD45RA+ positively selected. V gene TRBV5-6 combines with J gene TRBJ1-1; D gene unclear. The DNA of the CDR3 is TGTGCCAGCAGCTTGTTCCGGGGGAACACTGAAGCTTTCTTT. This gives the protein CASSLFRGNTEAFF.